The following is a T cell receptor (beta chain) sequence with its context. This CDR3 is built from 13 residues. Per germline, CDR1 LNHNV and CDR2 YYDKDF (reference sequence). V gave up 4 bases and J gave up 6 bases, with 13 bases separating them. This sample is part of a study of blood T cell repertoires in COVID-19. Assay: immunoSEQ multiplex PCR; the TCRdb copy retains only in-frame clones and omits some. The table lists roughly 300,000 clones, 75% to 95% of them singletons, with roughly 7.3% in the top ten. The V gene is TRBV15, the J gene TRBJ2-7, with TRBD2 as a possible D gene (6 bases). Sequencing was carried out using peripheral blood. The sequence was collected from a woman in her twenties or thirties with COVID-19, enrolled during active disease. CDR3 loop: CATSTRELGEQYF. The CDR3 region has the DNA TGTGCCACCAGCACTCGGGAGTTAGGCGAGCAGTACTTC.